A selection of T cell receptor beta chains follows, all from one sample in a study of blood T cells in healthy people across ages. TCRdb itself ran the 5' RACE reads through MiXCR, one entry per CDR3 protein. The sample holds 630,000 or so distinct CDR3 sequences, about 30% seen once. The specimen was blood. The receptors here all came from a woman of 80 years or more in good health. The CDR3 runs from the conserved cysteine through the conserved F or W. Fields, in order: clone size, J gene, D gene, V gene, CDR3 DNA, CDR3 protein. A D gene is named only where the DNA matches it firmly. The listing skips clone size in some rows; elsewhere it reads once, few, many or a size class.

clone size: many
J gene: TRBJ2-4
D gene: -
V gene: TRBV5-1
CDR3 DNA: TGCGCCAGCAGCTTGGGGGGTCCCAAAAACATTCAGTACTTC
CDR3 protein: CASSLGGPKNIQYF

clone size: many
J gene: TRBJ1-2
D gene: TRBD1
V gene: TRBV12-3/TRBV12-4
CDR3 DNA: TGTGCCAGCAGTTTAGGCATCGACAGGGGGTATGGCTACACCTTC
CDR3 protein: CASSLGIDRGYGYTF

clone size: few
J gene: TRBJ1-1
D gene: -
V gene: TRBV11-2
CDR3 DNA: TGTGCCAGCAGCCGCCAGGGTTTCGTGACTGAAGCTTTCTTT
CDR3 protein: CASSRQGFVTEAFF

clone size: many
J gene: TRBJ2-1
D gene: -
V gene: TRBV18
CDR3 DNA: TGTGCCAGCTCACTACAGGGTTGGGAGACCTACAATGAGCAGTTCTTC
CDR3 protein: CASSLQGWETYNEQFF

clone size: -
J gene: TRBJ2-1
D gene: TRBD1
V gene: TRBV2
CDR3 DNA: TGTGCCAGCAGTCTCCAGGGGGAGACCCAGTTCTTC
CDR3 protein: CASSLQGETQFF

clone size: -
J gene: TRBJ2-5
D gene: TRBD1
V gene: TRBV29-1
CDR3 DNA: TGCAGCGTTGTGTTTGACAGGGGATACCAAGAGACCCAGTACTTC
CDR3 protein: CSVVFDRGYQETQYF

clone size: many
J gene: TRBJ2-7
D gene: TRBD2
V gene: TRBV4-2
CDR3 DNA: TGTGCCAGCAGCCAAGAAGGCCAGCGGGGGGCCTACGAGCAGTACTTC
CDR3 protein: CASSQEGQRGAYEQYF

clone size: many
J gene: TRBJ1-2
D gene: TRBD1
V gene: TRBV12-3/TRBV12-4
CDR3 DNA: TGTGCCAGCAGTTTAGCGGGACAGGGGGCGGTCTATGGCTACACCTTC
CDR3 protein: CASSLAGQGAVYGYTF

clone size: few
J gene: TRBJ2-3
D gene: -
V gene: TRBV9
CDR3 DNA: TGTGCCAGCAGCGCCTCGAGGAGACTAAGCACAGATACGCAGTATTTT
CDR3 protein: CASSASRRLSTDTQYF

clone size: few
J gene: TRBJ2-5
D gene: -
V gene: TRBV7-2
CDR3 DNA: TGTGCCAGCAGCTTAGCGAGCCTTGAGCAGTACTTC
CDR3 protein: CASSLASLEQYF

clone size: few
J gene: TRBJ1-6
D gene: -
V gene: TRBV10-3
CDR3 DNA: TGTGCCATCAAAGGGGACCCTTTTAATTCACCCCTCCACTTT
CDR3 protein: CAIKGDPFNSPLHF

clone size: many
J gene: TRBJ2-3
D gene: -
V gene: TRBV12-3/TRBV12-4
CDR3 DNA: TGTGCCAGCAGTTTTCGGCAGGGCAGGGATACGCAGTATTTT
CDR3 protein: CASSFRQGRDTQYF

clone size: few
J gene: TRBJ1-1
D gene: -
V gene: TRBV7-6
CDR3 DNA: TGTGCCAGCAGCTTAGAGGACAGCAGCACCACTGAAGCTTTCTTT
CDR3 protein: CASSLEDSSTTEAFF

clone size: -
J gene: TRBJ2-5
D gene: -
V gene: TRBV5-6
CDR3 DNA: TGTGCCAGCAACTACAGGGTCCGGGAGCAGTACTTC
CDR3 protein: CASNYRVREQYF

clone size: few
J gene: TRBJ1-2
D gene: TRBD1
V gene: TRBV19
CDR3 DNA: TGTGCCAGTACCCCCCCGGGACAGGGAAGTGGCTACACCTTC
CDR3 protein: CASTPPGQGSGYTF

clone size: -
J gene: TRBJ2-3
D gene: -
V gene: TRBV6-6
CDR3 DNA: TGTGCCGGCAGTTCCGTGGGTACGCAGTATTTT
CDR3 protein: CAGSSVGTQYF

clone size: many
J gene: TRBJ1-1
D gene: -
V gene: TRBV20-1
CDR3 DNA: TGCAGTGGTCGTGGACAGATGAACACTGAAGCTTTCTTT
CDR3 protein: CSGRGQMNTEAFF

clone size: -
J gene: TRBJ1-6
D gene: -
V gene: TRBV7-2
CDR3 DNA: TGTGCCAGCAGCTTAGCGCGGGATAATTCACCCCTCCACTTT
CDR3 protein: CASSLARDNSPLHF

clone size: once
J gene: TRBJ2-7
D gene: -
V gene: TRBV4-1
CDR3 DNA: TGCGCCAGCAGTATTACGACAGGCTTGGACGAGCAGTACTTC
CDR3 protein: CASSITTGLDEQYF

clone size: many
J gene: TRBJ2-7
D gene: -
V gene: TRBV9
CDR3 DNA: TGTGCCAGCAGCGTTGGGACGGGGGACTCCTACGAGCAGTACTTC
CDR3 protein: CASSVGTGDSYEQYF

clone size: -
J gene: TRBJ1-1
D gene: TRBD1
V gene: TRBV10-3
CDR3 DNA: TGTGCCATCAGTGGGCCGACAGGGGAAAGGACTGAAGCTTTCTTT
CDR3 protein: CAISGPTGERTEAFF

clone size: many
J gene: TRBJ1-1
D gene: -
V gene: TRBV7-2
CDR3 DNA: TGTGCCAGCAGCTTCAAGCCGAACACTGAAGCTTTCTTT
CDR3 protein: CASSFKPNTEAFF

clone size: many
J gene: TRBJ2-1
D gene: TRBD2
V gene: TRBV20-1
CDR3 DNA: TGCAGTGCTCCCGACCCATCTAGCGGGGGGGGGAATGAGCAGTTCTTC
CDR3 protein: CSAPDPSSGGGNEQFF

clone size: many
J gene: TRBJ1-4
D gene: -
V gene: TRBV29-1
CDR3 DNA: TGCAGCGTTGTTGGCAGAAATGAAAAACTGTTTTTT
CDR3 protein: CSVVGRNEKLFF

clone size: many
J gene: TRBJ2-5
D gene: -
V gene: TRBV7-2
CDR3 DNA: TGTGCCAGCAGAAACCTAGGGGGGGGCAGGGAGACCCAGTACTTC
CDR3 protein: CASRNLGGGRETQYF

clone size: -
J gene: TRBJ2-2
D gene: -
V gene: TRBV7-6
CDR3 DNA: TGTGCCAGCAGCTCTACCACCGGGGAGCGGTTTTTT
CDR3 protein: CASSSTTGERFF

clone size: few
J gene: TRBJ1-5
D gene: -
V gene: TRBV5-6
CDR3 DNA: TGTGCCAGCAGCTTGCGGGCAGGGAATAGCAATCAGCCCCAGCATTTT
CDR3 protein: CASSLRAGNSNQPQHF

clone size: -
J gene: TRBJ2-7
D gene: -
V gene: TRBV29-1
CDR3 DNA: TGCAGCGTTGACGCAGGGGCCCTCTACAATGAGCAGTACTTC
CDR3 protein: CSVDAGALYNEQYF

clone size: many
J gene: TRBJ1-2
D gene: -
V gene: TRBV5-5
CDR3 DNA: TGTGCCAGCAGCTTGAACTACGGAGGGAACTATGGCTACACCTTC
CDR3 protein: CASSLNYGGNYGYTF

clone size: few
J gene: TRBJ1-3
D gene: -
V gene: TRBV6-1
CDR3 DNA: TGTGCCAGCAGTGATTGGAGCTCTGGAAACACCATATATTTT
CDR3 protein: CASSDWSSGNTIYF

clone size: many
J gene: TRBJ2-3
D gene: -
V gene: TRBV7-9
CDR3 DNA: TGTGCCAGCAGCTTACCGGTTGGGGGCACAGATACGCAGTATTTT
CDR3 protein: CASSLPVGGTDTQYF

clone size: once
J gene: TRBJ1-2
D gene: -
V gene: TRBV27
CDR3 DNA: TGTGCCAGCAGGTTATCTAGGGCTAACTATGGCTACACCTTC
CDR3 protein: CASRLSRANYGYTF

clone size: -
J gene: TRBJ1-6
D gene: TRBD1
V gene: TRBV6-5
CDR3 DNA: TGTGCCAGCAGCCAGGACAGGACTAATTCAGCCCTCCACTTT
CDR3 protein: CASSQDRTNSALHF

clone size: many
J gene: TRBJ2-2
D gene: -
V gene: TRBV3-1
CDR3 DNA: TGTGCCAGCAGCCAAGGTCAAAGAAACACCGGGGAGCTGTTTTTT
CDR3 protein: CASSQGQRNTGELFF

clone size: many
J gene: TRBJ1-1
D gene: -
V gene: TRBV24-1
CDR3 DNA: TGTGCCACGATGGGAGGGGTCATGAACACTGAAGCTTTCTTT
CDR3 protein: CATMGGVMNTEAFF

clone size: -
J gene: TRBJ1-1
D gene: TRBD1
V gene: TRBV25-1
CDR3 DNA: TGTGCCAGCAGTGCTAGGGGGCCAAACACTGAAGCTTTCTTT
CDR3 protein: CASSARGPNTEAFF

clone size: many
J gene: TRBJ1-1
D gene: -
V gene: TRBV29-1
CDR3 DNA: TGCAGCGCGCAGGGGCGTAAGGGTGAAGCTTTCTTT
CDR3 protein: CSAQGRKGEAFF

clone size: many
J gene: TRBJ1-6
D gene: -
V gene: TRBV15
CDR3 DNA: TGTGCCACCAGCAGAGATACGGGTATCTCTAATTCACCCCTCCACTTT
CDR3 protein: CATSRDTGISNSPLHF

clone size: -
J gene: TRBJ2-5
D gene: TRBD2
V gene: TRBV6-2/TRBV6-3
CDR3 DNA: TGTGCCAGCAGTACGGGACTATACCAAGAGACCCAGTACTTC
CDR3 protein: CASSTGLYQETQYF

clone size: many
J gene: TRBJ2-7
D gene: TRBD1
V gene: TRBV11-2
CDR3 DNA: TGTGCCAGCAGCTTAGACAGGGGGCCGTCCTACGAGCAGTACTTC
CDR3 protein: CASSLDRGPSYEQYF

clone size: many
J gene: TRBJ2-5
D gene: TRBD1
V gene: TRBV7-7
CDR3 DNA: TGTGCTAGCAGCTTAGCCGGACAGGGGGCTTTTGAGACCCAGTACTTC
CDR3 protein: CASSLAGQGAFETQYF

clone size: many
J gene: TRBJ2-5
D gene: -
V gene: TRBV6-2/TRBV6-3
CDR3 DNA: TGTGCCAGCAGTTACTCGACAGCCCCCAGGGACCAGTACTTC
CDR3 protein: CASSYSTAPRDQYF

clone size: many
J gene: TRBJ2-1
D gene: TRBD2
V gene: TRBV7-2
CDR3 DNA: TGTGCCAGCAGCCGGGGGGGGGGCGAGCAGTTCTTC
CDR3 protein: CASSRGGGEQFF

clone size: -
J gene: TRBJ2-3
D gene: TRBD2
V gene: TRBV14
CDR3 DNA: TGTGCCAGCAGCCAAGATCGCGGGGGGCCGCGCACAGATACGCAGTATTTT
CDR3 protein: CASSQDRGGPRTDTQYF

clone size: -
J gene: TRBJ2-7
D gene: TRBD1
V gene: TRBV20-1
CDR3 DNA: TGCAGTGCTCACGGACAGGGAGGAATCGACGAGCAGTACTTC
CDR3 protein: CSAHGQGGIDEQYF

clone size: many
J gene: TRBJ1-5
D gene: TRBD1
V gene: TRBV12-3/TRBV12-4
CDR3 DNA: TGTGCCAGCAGCCACCGGGTAGTCGGGACAGGTAGCGGAGCCGATCAGCCCCAGCATTTT
CDR3 protein: CASSHRVVGTGSGADQPQHF

clone size: -
J gene: TRBJ2-5
D gene: -
V gene: TRBV5-1
CDR3 DNA: TGCGCCAGCAGCTTGGTGATAGGGCGAGGGGAGACCCAGTACTTC
CDR3 protein: CASSLVIGRGETQYF

clone size: -
J gene: TRBJ2-1
D gene: -
V gene: TRBV6-5
CDR3 DNA: TGTGCCAGCAGTTGGTCCCTAGGGCGAGGACGGACCTACAATGAGCAGTTCTTC
CDR3 protein: CASSWSLGRGRTYNEQFF

clone size: many
J gene: TRBJ2-7
D gene: -
V gene: TRBV20-1
CDR3 DNA: TGCAGTGCTAGAGATGGGCAGGGAAACTACGAGCAGTACTTC
CDR3 protein: CSARDGQGNYEQYF

clone size: many
J gene: TRBJ2-4
D gene: TRBD2
V gene: TRBV20-1
CDR3 DNA: TGCAGTGCGCAAGCGGGGGGGAACATTCAGTACTTC
CDR3 protein: CSAQAGGNIQYF

clone size: -
J gene: TRBJ2-7
D gene: -
V gene: TRBV29-1
CDR3 DNA: TGCAGCGTTGCGGGCCACTACGAGCAGTACTTC
CDR3 protein: CSVAGHYEQYF

clone size: -
J gene: TRBJ2-2
D gene: -
V gene: TRBV7-9
CDR3 DNA: TGTGCCAGCAGCTTTCAGGGCGACACCGAGGAGCTGTTTTTT
CDR3 protein: CASSFQGDTEELFF

clone size: few
J gene: TRBJ1-3
D gene: -
V gene: TRBV4-1
CDR3 DNA: TGCGCCAGCAGCCAAATTCTTCAAGGCTCTGGAAACACCATATATTTT
CDR3 protein: CASSQILQGSGNTIYF

clone size: many
J gene: TRBJ1-1
D gene: TRBD1
V gene: TRBV12-3/TRBV12-4
CDR3 DNA: TGTGCCAGCAGTAGAAGGGACAGGGGACCGAACACTGAAGCTTTCTTT
CDR3 protein: CASSRRDRGPNTEAFF

clone size: many
J gene: TRBJ1-2
D gene: -
V gene: TRBV20-1
CDR3 DNA: TGCAGTGCTAGTCTGGGGTACAACTATGGCTACACCTTC
CDR3 protein: CSASLGYNYGYTF

clone size: -
J gene: TRBJ2-5
D gene: TRBD1
V gene: TRBV7-6
CDR3 DNA: TGTGCCAGCAGTAGGACAGGGACAGCCTACGGGCAGTACTTC
CDR3 protein: CASSRTGTAYGQYF

clone size: many
J gene: TRBJ2-7
D gene: TRBD1
V gene: TRBV11-1
CDR3 DNA: TGTGCCAGCAGCGGCGGACAGGTACCCTACGAGCAGTACTTC
CDR3 protein: CASSGGQVPYEQYF

clone size: -
J gene: TRBJ1-2
D gene: -
V gene: TRBV30
CDR3 DNA: TGTGCCTGGAAGGCGTACAACTATGGCTACACCTTC
CDR3 protein: CAWKAYNYGYTF

clone size: -
J gene: TRBJ1-1
D gene: -
V gene: TRBV6-1
CDR3 DNA: TGTGCCAGCAGCCGCCCAAGCGCTGAAGCTTTCTTT
CDR3 protein: CASSRPSAEAFF

clone size: few
J gene: TRBJ1-4
D gene: -
V gene: TRBV7-9
CDR3 DNA: TGTGCCAGCAGCTTAGTTTCCGGGGCAAATGAAAAACTGTTTTTT
CDR3 protein: CASSLVSGANEKLFF